One and the same sample provided the 7 T cell receptor beta chains below, sequenced in a study of T cells in Graves' hyperthyroidism and ophthalmopathy. Amplification targeted TCR beta CDR3 regions from RNA transcripts. TCR CDR3 underwent first-round RT-PCR with the HTBI primer set. TCRdb analysed the multiplex PCR reads with MiXCR anew, one entry per CDR3 protein. The sample yields about 380,000 distinct CDR3 sequences, roughly 20% seen once. Sequencing used blood. The receptors originated from a man aged 18 to 30 with Graves' ophthalmopathy.

The J gene is TRBJ2-3, the V gene TRBV3-1, with D possibly matching TRBD1 (6 bases). Germline loops: CDR1 LGHDT, CDR2 YNNKEL (reference sequence). Trimming removed 1 base at V and 0 bases at J, with 14 bases between. This CDR3 is built from 17 residues. DNA for the CDR3: TGTGCCAGCAGCCAAGGGACAGTTCAGTTCAGCACAGATACGCAGTATTTT. Its translation is CASSQGTVQFSTDTQYF.

This clonotype came up many times. The chain uses TRBV20-1 and TRBJ2-1; 13 bases match TRBD2. With 5 bases clipped from V and 9 bases from J, the junction kept 4 bases outside the gene matches. Germline V lookup: CDR1 DFQATT, CDR2 SNEGSKA (reference sequence). The CDR3 covers 13 residues. CDR3 residues: CSAALAGGSEQFF. In nucleotides, the CDR3 is TGCAGTGCTGCACTAGCGGGGGGGAGTGAGCAGTTCTTC.

This sequence joins TRBV12-5 and TRBJ2-7, with 7 bases identical to TRBD1. The CDR3 sequence is 17 residues long. J gave up 4 bases and V 5 bases, and 17 bases lay outside the gene matches. Germline lookup yields CDR1 LGHNT and CDR2 FRNRAP. The CDR3 sequence is CASGIRTGTEQLYEQYF. The DNA for the CDR3 is TGTGCTAGTGGTATCCGAACCGGGACAGAGCAACTGTACGAGCAGTACTTC. The full variable domain, in which reference TRBV12-5 and TRBJ2-7 provide the parts outside the CDR3, is DARVTQTPRHKVTEMGQEVTMRCQPILGHNTVFWYRQTMMQGLELLAYFRNRAPLDDSGMPKDRFSAEMPDATLATLKIQPSEPRDSAVYFCASGIRTGTEQLYEQYFGPGTRLTVT.

V and J are TRBV20-1 and TRBJ2-3, with 7 bases lining up with TRBD1. This CDR3 comprises 16 residues. Trimming removed 4 bases from V and 0 bases from J; junction bases left unmatched: 10. Per germline, CDR1 DFQATT and CDR2 SNEGSKA (reference sequence). The CDR3 nucleotides read TGCAGTGCTACCCGAACGTCCAGGGGGAGCACAGATACGCAGTATTTT. It is translated as CSATRTSRGSTDTQYF.

This clonotype was observed a few times. The J gene is TRBJ2-1, the V gene TRBV28; no clear D gene. CDR1 and CDR2 from the germline V gene are MDHEN and SYDVKM. Trimming pared 6 bases from V and 6 bases from J, leaving 18 bases between. There are 15 residues in the CDR3. The chain's CDR3 is CASSLDARFGNEQFF. CDR3 DNA sequence: TGTGCCAGCAGCTTGGACGCCCGCTTCGGCAATGAGCAGTTCTTC.

The chain joins TRBV10-3 to TRBJ2-1; 7 nucleotides align to TRBD2. The CDR3 is made up of 16 amino acids. Per germline, CDR1 ENHRY and CDR2 SYGVKD. V lost 8 bases and J lost 6; bases outside the gene matches: 16. CDR3 sequence: CAISPSGQGGLNEQFF. Written as DNA, the CDR3 is TGTGCCATCTCCCCGAGTGGGCAGGGAGGGCTCAATGAGCAGTTCTTC.

This sequence joins TRBV7-8 and TRBJ2-2; D gene unclear. Trimming took 8 bases from V and 4 from J, leaving 5 bases between them. The length of the CDR3 is 11 residues. Germline CDR1 SGHVS, CDR2 FQNEAQ. The CDR3 nucleotides are TGTGCCAGCGGTCTCACCGGGGAGCTGTTTTTT. Its protein product is CASGLTGELFF.